This T cell receptor beta chain was documented in a study of T cell responses to AZD1222 COVID-19 vaccine. Findings and caveats of the study: Across spike, vaccine-associated CD4 TCRs were found, dominant at 160-218 and 743-854. No repertoire was sampled before or during the peak T cell response, only after it. White British ancestry dominated among donors, who included more females, and clonal diversity was possibly underestimated.

In the case of this clone: Its antigen remains unidentified.

Trimming removed 7 bases from V and 6 bases from J, with 16 bases in between. CDR3 length: 14 amino acids. CDR1 SNHLY and CDR2 FYNNEI come from the germline V gene. TCRdb's table, derived via immunoSEQ multiplex PCR, lists solely in-frame clones and lacks some. The table lists about 150,000 clones, 80% to 95% of them singletons. The starting material was peripheral blood, obtained 28 days after the second AZD1222 dose. This sequence joins TRBV2 and TRBJ1-5; D might be TRBD1 (5 bases). This sequence originates from an adult who received the AZD1222 COVID-19 vaccine. The CDR3 sequence: CASKSEKGIQPQHF. Here the CDR3 DNA reads TGTGCCAGCAAATCTGAGAAGGGGATTCAGCCCCAGCATTTT. Drawing the rest from reference TRBV2 and TRBJ1-5, the complete variable domain is EPEVTQTPSHQVTQMGQEVILRCVPISNHLYFYWYRQILGQKVEFLVSFYNNEISEKSEIFDDQFSVERPDGSNFTLKIRSTKLEDSAMYFCASKSEKGIQPQHFGDGTRLSIL.